This T cell receptor beta chain was captured by sequencing in a study of blood T cells in healthy people across ages. Trimming cost V 5 bases and J 0 bases, with 20 bases left between them. The germline V gene has CDR1 SGHAT and CDR2 FQNNGV. CDR3 length equals 18 residues. This clonotype has only a few counts. Primers used in a second PCR of roughly 6 to 11 cycles were a sample-barcoded 5' primer and a J-beta primer mix. A single record per CDR3 protein comes from TCRdb applying MiXCR to the 5' RACE reads. Counted here are 550,000 to 600,000 distinct CDR3 sequences, roughly 28% occurring once; the ten biggest clones make up roughly 20%.

The gene calls are TRBV11-2 and TRBJ2-1; D ambiguous. The specimen sequenced was blood. The clonotype originates from an older woman in good health. This chain's CDR3 is CASSVPPRLVSSYNEQFF. The CDR3 DNA reads as TGTGCCAGCAGCGTCCCGCCTAGGTTGGTAAGCTCCTACAATGAGCAGTTCTTC.